This TCR beta chain is from a study of Graves' ophthalmopathy and Graves' hyperthyroidism. RNA transcripts served as template for amplifying TCR beta CDR3 sequences. HTBI primers were employed in first-round RT-PCR, then a second-round multiplex PCR followed. TCRdb fed the multiplex PCR reads into MiXCR, producing one record per CDR3 protein. The sample holds just over 600,000 distinct CDR3 sequences, 22% seen once. Study-level points and caveats: Most thyroid clonotypes expanded beyond 0.001 frequency were also found in blood.

V shed 3 bases and J shed 3 bases, with 11 bases lying between them. Germline-derived CDR1 and CDR2 are MDHEN and SYDVKM. This CDR3 region has 14 residues. At least ten counts were recorded for this clonotype. Its antigen is currently unknown. The rearrangement joins TRBV28 to TRBJ1-1; D is unclear. This receptor was obtained from a woman aged 18-30 years with stable Graves' hyperthyroidism. Some clones in this sample may be carry-over from other donors' samples. Sequenced: peripheral blood. The CDR3 DNA is TGTGCCAGCAGTTTGAAGCGACCGTACACTGAAGCTTTCTTT. Translation gives CASSLKRPYTEAFF.